The 31 T cell receptor beta chains reported below all come from one sample, sequenced in a study of cytomegalovirus exposure and HLA in healthy donors. PCR primers comprised 60 Vbeta and 13 Jbeta primers. Produced via immunoSEQ multiplex PCR; TCRdb's table is partial and in-frame only. Of around 170,000 clones in the sample, about four fifths were seen once. The sequenced material came from PBMCs. These receptors all stem from a boy aged 2 to 9 in good health and CMV-seronegative.

The CDR3 loop reads CASSLPSGSTDTQYF. The CDR3 region has the DNA TGTGCCAGCAGCTTACCCAGCGGCAGCACAGATACGCAGTATTTT. This rearrangement joins TRBV11-1 to TRBJ2-3; D might be TRBD2 (5 bases). The V and J ends lost 2 bases and 0 bases respectively, with 9 bases between them. The germline CDR1 and CDR2 sequences are SGHAT and FQDESV (reference sequence). The CDR3 length is 15 residues.

The chain uses TRBV30 and TRBJ1-1, with a possible D match to TRBD1 (6 bases). Germline CDR1 reads GTSNPN; CDR2 reads SVGIG (reference sequence). The length of the CDR3 is 11 residues. CDR3 sequence reads: CGTGLNTEAFF. CDR3 bases: TGTGGAACAGGGTTGAACACTGAAGCTTTCTTT.

The genes are TRBV28 and TRBJ2-7; TRBD2 aligns across 9 bases. The CDR3 has 13 residues. Trimming cost V 6 bases and J 3 bases; bases outside gene matches: 3. Germline V gene data show CDR1 as MDHEN and CDR2 as SYDVKM. The CDR3 loop is CASRTSGYYEQYF. In nucleotides, the CDR3 is TGTGCCAGCAGGACTAGCGGATACTACGAGCAGTACTTC.

The chain combines TRBV19 with TRBJ1-1; weak D call: TRBD1 (5 bases). Germline-derived CDR1 and CDR2 are LNHDA and SQIVND (reference sequence). The CDR3 sequence is 12 residues long. The V and J ends lost 4 bases and 7 bases respectively, with 10 bases between them. CDR3 nucleotides: TGTGCCAGTAGTAGTTGGGGGGGTGAAGCTTTCTTT. It yields the protein CASSSWGGEAFF.

This chain uses TRBV7-9 with TRBJ2-2; possible D gene TRBD1, 6 bases. Trimming removed 0 bases at V and 0 bases at J, with 8 bases between. The CDR3 length is 16 residues. The germline V gene encodes CDR1 SEHNR and CDR2 FQNEAQ (reference sequence). CDR3 coding DNA: TGTGCCAGCAGCTTAGCCCGGACAGCGAACACCGGGGAGCTGTTTTTT. This sequence encodes CASSLARTANTGELFF.

This chain joins TRBV5-1 and TRBJ2-7; D ambiguous. This CDR3 region has 12 residues. The V end was cut by 3 bases, the J end by 4 bases, with 8 bases between. Germline V gene sequence: CDR1 SGHRS, CDR2 YFSETQ. This CDR3 is CASSSDWYEQYF. DNA for the CDR3: TGCGCCAGCAGCTCCGACTGGTACGAGCAGTACTTC.

The rearrangement joins TRBV6-8 to TRBJ1-2, with TRBD1 matching 8 bases. From germline, CDR1 is MNHGY and CDR2 SAAAGT. V lost 6 bases to trimming and J lost 8 bases; unmatched junction nucleotides: 8. The CDR3 has 13 residues. In DNA form, the CDR3 reads TGTGCCAGCAGCCGGCTACACAGGGGGGGCTACACCTTC. This sequence encodes CASSRLHRGGYTF.

This chain uses TRBV4-1 with TRBJ2-7; weak D call: TRBD1 (5 bases). CDR1 and CDR2 (germline): MGHRA, YSYEKL. V was clipped by 2 bases and J by 4 bases, with 15 bases between them. CDR3 length: 15 residues. The CDR3 protein is CASSQLGRGAYEQYF. DNA of the CDR3: TGCGCCAGCAGCCAACTAGGAAGGGGCGCATACGAGCAGTACTTC.

This sequence joins TRBV6-5 and TRBJ1-1; D perhaps matches TRBD1 (6 bases). Looked up from germline, CDR1 is MNHEY and CDR2 is SVGAGI. Trimming took 0 bases from V and 4 from J, leaving 12 bases between them. The CDR3 length is 15 residues. The CDR3: CASSYSISRGTEAFF. The CDR3 DNA follows: TGTGCCAGCAGTTACTCGATCAGCAGGGGCACTGAAGCTTTCTTT.

The J gene is TRBJ2-7, the V gene TRBV9; the D gene is possibly TRBD2 (6 bases). The CDR3 runs 13 residues. Trimming removed 4 bases from V and 3 bases from J, with 11 bases in between. Germline V gene sequence: CDR1 SGDLS, CDR2 YYNGEE. CDR3 nucleotide sequence: TGTGCCAGCAGCCCAAGGAGGGACTACGAGCAGTACTTC. It encodes CASSPRRDYEQYF.

Concerning this clone itself: The junction and the germline gene differ at one end; a read error may be behind it. The chain carries TRBV7-7 and TRBJ2-1; unclear D gene. This CDR3 has 15 amino acids. Germline V gene lookup returns CDR1 SSHAT and CDR2 FNYEAQ (reference sequence). This chain's CDR3 is CASSLVRSSYNEQFF. DNA of the CDR3: TGTGCTAGCAGCTTGGTAAGGAGCTCCTACAATGAGCAGTTCTTC.

The chain is built from TRBV7-2 and TRBJ1-5; TRBD1 aligns across 7 bases. There are 15 residues in the CDR3. The V and J ends lost 5 bases and 3 bases, in that order; junction bases with no gene match: 7. The germline V gene has CDR1 SGHTA and CDR2 FQGNSA. The CDR3, as DNA: TGTGCCAGCAGCACCATACAGGGGTACAATCAGCCCCAGCATTTT. It is translated as CASSTIQGYNQPQHF.

This chain connects TRBV15 to TRBJ2-1, with D perhaps TRBD2 (6 bases). CDR1 and CDR2 (germline): LNHNV, YYDKDF (reference sequence). V was trimmed by 1 base and J by 0 bases, leaving 10 bases between them. The CDR3 extends over 16 amino acids. The CDR3: CATSRVVGGSYNEQFF. The CDR3 coding sequence is TGTGCCACCAGCAGAGTAGTGGGGGGCTCCTACAATGAGCAGTTCTTC.

This sequence joins TRBV27 and TRBJ1-1; the D is unclear. CDR3 length: 16 residues. Germline-derived CDR1 and CDR2 are MNHEY and SMNVEV (reference sequence). The V and J ends lost 2 bases and 6 bases respectively, with 19 bases between them. Here the CDR3 DNA reads TGTGCCAGCAGTTTAATATCCGGTGGTATGGGCGCTGAAGCTTTCTTT. This sequence encodes CASSLISGGMGAEAFF.

The sample holds one count of this clone. The CDR3 DNA reads as TGTGCCAGCAGCCTGAGACTAGCGGGAGATAGTGAGCAGTTCTTC. Translated: CASSLRLAGDSEQFF. V usage is TRBV11-3 and J usage is TRBJ2-1; 12 nucleotides line up with TRBD2. The CDR3 runs 15 residues. After removal of 5 bases from V and 9 bases from J, the junction contained 8 bases not matched to a gene. Per germline, CDR1 SGHNT and CDR2 YENEEA.

The chain links TRBV28 to TRBJ2-3, with 11 bases identical to TRBD2. Trimming cost V 5 bases and J 4 bases; bases outside gene matches: 5. The CDR3 is 15 amino acids. Germline CDR1 MDHEN, CDR2 SYDVKM. CDR3 protein: CASSQLAGGPDTQYF. CDR3 bases: TGTGCCAGCAGTCAGCTAGCGGGAGGACCAGATACGCAGTATTTT.

The V gene is TRBV13, the J gene TRBJ2-1, with D possibly matching TRBD1 (6 bases). Germline V lookup: CDR1 PRHDT, CDR2 FYEKMQ (reference sequence). The V gene lost 2 bases and the J gene lost 5 bases, with 10 bases spanning the gap. CDR3 length equals 14 residues. Written as DNA, the CDR3 is TGTGCCAGCAGCTTATACACAGGGAACAATGAGCAGTTCTTC. This translates into CASSLYTGNNEQFF.

This clone was detected once. This chain uses TRBV6-6 with TRBJ2-7; D call uncertain. The CDR3 spans 13 residues. Per germline, CDR1 MNHNY and CDR2 SVGAGI (reference sequence). The germline V and J ends were trimmed by 2 bases and 3 bases, with 8 bases remaining between them. This CDR3 reads CASSYEQNYEQYF. In nucleotides, the CDR3 is TGTGCCAGCAGTTACGAACAAAACTACGAGCAGTACTTC.

A few counts support this clone. CDR3 sequence (DNA): TGTGCCAGCAGCCGACTCGTTTTGAATGAAAAACTGTTTTTT. It codes for CASSRLVLNEKLFF. V gene TRBV5-6 combines with J gene TRBJ1-4; D is ambiguous. The V end was cut by 4 bases, the J end by 5 bases, with 12 bases between. CDR3 length: 14 residues. CDR1 is SGHDT, CDR2 YYEEEE, per germline.

The chain recombines TRBV4-2 with TRBJ2-1, with 7 bases aligning to TRBD2. Trimming at V came to 4 bases and at J to 8 bases, leaving 14 bases not matched to a gene. The CDR3 consists of 16 residues. The germline V gene has CDR1 LGHNA and CDR2 YNFKEQ. The CDR3 sequence is CASSPPVRGSGDEQFF. The CDR3 coding sequence is TGTGCCAGCAGCCCCCCAGTTCGCGGGAGTGGCGATGAGCAGTTCTTC.

To note about this clone: Other DNA sequences in the sample encode the same CDR3. The V and J genes are TRBV6-6 and TRBJ2-7; perhaps TRBD1 as D (7 bases). Looked up from germline, CDR1 is MNHNY and CDR2 is SVGAGI (reference sequence). The CDR3 extends over 15 amino acids. The germline V and J ends were trimmed by 0 bases and 5 bases, with 14 bases remaining between them. The CDR3 sequence is CASSYSTGRGDEQYF. CDR3 bases: TGTGCCAGCAGTTACTCGACAGGGCGCGGGGACGAGCAGTACTTC.

As for this clone: Relative to the germline gene, one junction end is altered; a read error may explain this. The J gene is TRBJ2-7, the V gene TRBV7-9; D is uncertain. The germline CDR1 and CDR2 sequences are SEHNR and FQNEAQ (reference sequence). The CDR3 consists of 12 residues. The CDR3 DNA sequence: TGTTCCAGCAGCTCATCTGGCAACGAGCAGTACTTC. As protein: CSSSSSGNEQYF. The entire variable domain, with the rest obtained from reference TRBV7-9 and TRBJ2-7, is as follows: DTGVSQNPRHKITKRGQNVTFRCDPISEHNRLYWYRQTLGQGPEFLTYFQNEAQLEKSRLLSDRFSAERPKGSFSTLEIQRTEQGDSAMYLCSSSSSGNEQYFGPGTRLTVT.

The chain joins TRBV5-6 to TRBJ2-2; D is unresolved. The CDR3 totals 11 residues. The germline gives CDR1 SGHDT, CDR2 YYEEEE. Trimming removed 2 bases at V and 8 bases at J, with 4 bases between. The DNA for the CDR3 is TGTGCCAGCAGCTTTTATGGGGAGCTGTTTTTT. Encoded protein: CASSFYGELFF.

The CDR3 spells CASSYGTAFGNTIYF. CDR3 sequence (DNA): TGTGCCAGCAGTTACGGGACAGCGTTTGGAAACACCATATATTTT. The J gene is TRBJ1-3, the V gene TRBV6-5; the match to TRBD1 covers 7 bases. The length of the CDR3 is 15 residues. Germline V lookup: CDR1 MNHEY, CDR2 SVGAGI. Trimming removed 2 bases from V and 3 bases from J; junction bases left unmatched: 4.

The chain uses TRBV5-4 and TRBJ1-2; tentative D call: TRBD1 (6 bases). CDR1 is SGHNT and CDR2 is YYREEE in the germline V gene (reference sequence). The CDR3 totals 12 residues. V gave up 4 bases and J gave up 7 bases, with 11 bases separating them. The DNA of the CDR3 is TGTGCCAGCAGCGAAGGGGGATTTGGCTACACCTTC. It yields the protein CASSEGGFGYTF. Drawing the rest from reference TRBV5-4 and TRBJ1-2, the complete variable domain is ETGVTQSPTHLIKTRGQQVTLRCSSQSGHNTVSWYQQALGQGPQFIFQYYREEENGRGNFPPRFSGLQFPNYSSELNVNALELDDSALYLCASSEGGFGYTFGSGTRLTVV.

This clone was recorded once. The genes are TRBV19 and TRBJ2-2, with D possibly TRBD1 on 5 matching bases. Between the trimmed V and J ends, which lost 0 bases and 7 bases, there was a span of 15 bases. CDR1 is LNHDA and CDR2 is SQIVND in the germline V gene (reference sequence). CDR3 length equals 16 residues. CDR3 nucleotide sequence: TGTGCCAGTAGTATAGACCCTAGAAGGGGCCACGGGGAGCTGTTTTTT. As protein: CASSIDPRRGHGELFF.

The V gene is TRBV25-1, the J gene TRBJ2-1; 11 bases are a match to TRBD1. The CDR3 contains 15 residues. Losses at the gene ends were 2 bases for V and 7 bases for J; bases not matched to a gene: 4. Germline CDR1 reads MGHDK; CDR2 reads SYGVNS. The CDR3 spells CASSEPGQGVNEQFF. In DNA form, the CDR3 reads TGTGCCAGCAGTGAACCGGGACAGGGGGTAAATGAGCAGTTCTTC.

V and J are TRBV5-1 and TRBJ2-2, with TRBD1 as a possible D gene (6 bases). CDR3 size: 15 residues. The germline CDR1 and CDR2 sequences are SGHRS and YFSETQ. Trimming stripped 4 bases from V and 0 bases from J, with 10 bases between. CDR3 sequence (DNA): TGCGCCAGCAGCGGCAGACAGGCGAACACCGGGGAGCTGTTTTTT. Protein sequence: CASSGRQANTGELFF.

The V and J genes are TRBV7-3 and TRBJ1-2; 9 nucleotides match TRBD1. V lost 5 bases and J lost 8; bases outside the gene matches: 12. CDR1 and CDR2 from the germline V gene are SGHTA and FQGTGA. This CDR3 is built from 15 residues. CDR3 in amino acids: CASSNQPGQGRGYTF. The DNA of the CDR3 is TGTGCCAGCAGCAACCAACCGGGACAGGGAAGGGGCTACACCTTC. The full variable domain, rest sourced from reference TRBV7-3 and TRBJ1-2, is GAGVSQTPSNKVTEKGKYVELRCDPISGHTALYWYRQSLGQGPEFLIYFQGTGAADDSGLPNDRFFAVRPEGSVSTLKIQRTERGDSAVYLCASSNQPGQGRGYTFGSGTRLTVV.

The chain employs TRBV15 and TRBJ2-7; 7 nucleotides match TRBD1. V gave up 3 bases and J gave up 5 bases; unmatched junction bases: 4. The CDR3 covers 13 residues. The germline V gene has CDR1 LNHNV and CDR2 YYDKDF (reference sequence). The CDR3 DNA is TGTGCCACCAGCAGTCAGACAGGGCACGAGCAGTACTTC. This sequence encodes CATSSQTGHEQYF.

The V gene is TRBV6-5, the J gene TRBJ1-3; D might be TRBD1 (5 bases). The ends were cut back, 6 bases at V and 3 bases at J, with 15 bases in the middle. Germline loops: CDR1 MNHEY, CDR2 SVGAGI. The CDR3 is 15 residues long. CDR3: CASSPGFSSGNTIYF. In DNA form, the CDR3 reads TGTGCCAGCAGCCCAGGGTTCTCAAGTGGAAACACCATATATTTT.